This T cell receptor beta chain was captured in a study of T cell responses to AZD1222 COVID-19 vaccine. Study findings and constraints: Baseline serology detected seropositivity in only six AZD1222 recipients.

Comments on this clone: Its antigen is not identified.

Trimming stripped 4 bases from V and 2 bases from J, with 15 bases between. Germline values: CDR1 SGHNT, CDR2 YYREEE (reference sequence). The CDR3 is 15 residues long. Measured with immunoSEQ multiplex PCR; TCRdb has only the in-frame clones, and not every one. The sample includes about 140,000 clones, 85% to 95% of them seen just once. V and J are TRBV5-4 and TRBJ1-2, with D unresolved. This receptor was taken from an adult in good health. The sample consisted of peripheral blood, taken on day 0 of MenACWY control vaccination. The CDR3 DNA reads as TGTGCCAGCAGCCCGCGCCAGGACGGGAACTATGGCTACACCTTC. This codes for CASSPRQDGNYGYTF.